This TCR beta chain comes out of a study of shared clonotypes between healthy human individuals. Sequenced by immunoSEQ multiplex PCR; TCRdb stores in-frame clones only, minus some. Among approximately 2.1 million clones, 93% were seen once, and the ten largest hold about 0.37%. Study conclusions and caveats: A handful of donors shared about 5% of their naive CD4 clonotypes. Larger richness was generally estimated for naive than memory subsets.

Investigators divided CD4+ cells into CD45RA+ naive and CD45RA-negative memory subsets. Germline assignment: CDR1 MNHEY and CDR2 SMNVEV (reference sequence). The V end lost 2 bases, the J end lost 7 bases, and 20 bases lay between the germline ends. The CDR3 spans 17 residues. Comment on this clone: Its antigen is not known.

Sequences were obtained from naive CD4+ T cells from PBMCs. Subset reported: CD45RA+ positively selected. This sequence was found in a man in his late teens or twenties in good health. Some clones in this sample may be carry-over from other donors' samples. The gene calls are TRBV27 and TRBJ1-4; the D is unclear. CDR3 in amino acids: CASSLVGYGRRTEKLFF. CDR3 DNA sequence: TGTGCCAGCAGTTTAGTCGGTTACGGTCGTCGAACTGAAAAACTGTTTTTT.